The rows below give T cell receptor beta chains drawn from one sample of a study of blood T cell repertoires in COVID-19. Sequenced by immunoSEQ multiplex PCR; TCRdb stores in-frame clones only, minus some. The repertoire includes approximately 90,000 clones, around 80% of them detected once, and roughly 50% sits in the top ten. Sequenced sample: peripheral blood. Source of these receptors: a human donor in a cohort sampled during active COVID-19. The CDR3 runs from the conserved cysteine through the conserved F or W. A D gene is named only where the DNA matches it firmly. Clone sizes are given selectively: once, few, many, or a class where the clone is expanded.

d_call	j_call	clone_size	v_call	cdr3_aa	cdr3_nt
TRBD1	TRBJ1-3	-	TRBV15	CATSRDWGDRGGNTIYF	TGTGCCACCAGCAGAGATTGGGGGGACAGGGGTGGAAACACCATATATTTT
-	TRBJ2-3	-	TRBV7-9	CASSLSTGTDTQYF	TGTGCCAGCAGCTTATCGACTGGCACAGATACGCAGTATTTT
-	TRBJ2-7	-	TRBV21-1	CASSIRDSTYEQYF	TGTGCCAGCAGCATAAGGGACAGTACCTACGAGCAGTACTTC
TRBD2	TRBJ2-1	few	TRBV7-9	CASSLGLAGDNEQFF	TGTGCCAGCAGCTTGGGACTAGCGGGAGACAATGAGCAGTTCTTC
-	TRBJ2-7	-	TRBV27	CASSLSWGGSNTYEQYF	TGTGCCAGCAGTTTATCTTGGGGGGGCTCAAACACATACGAGCAGTACTTC
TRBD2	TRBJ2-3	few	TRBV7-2	CASSDGLAPDTQYF	TGTGCCAGCAGCGACGGACTAGCGCCAGATACGCAGTATTTT
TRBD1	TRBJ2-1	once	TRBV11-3	CASSLDWSYTGTGDFSLYNEQFF	TGTGCCAGCAGCTTAGATTGGTCATACACCGGGACAGGGGATTTTTCGCTATACAATGAGCAGTTCTTC
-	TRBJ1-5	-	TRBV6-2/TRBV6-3	CASSYVPHFADQPQHF	TGTGCCAGCAGTTACGTCCCCCACTTTGCCGATCAGCCCCAGCATTTT
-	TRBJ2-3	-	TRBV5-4	CASSFKGTDTQYF	TGTGCCAGCAGCTTTAAGGGGACAGATACGCAGTATTTT
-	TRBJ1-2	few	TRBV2	CAIQAEANYGYTF	TGTGCCATACAGGCGGAAGCTAACTATGGCTACACCTTC
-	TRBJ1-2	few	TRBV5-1	CASSIDSNYGYTF	TGCGCCAGCAGCATAGACAGTAACTATGGCTACACCTTC
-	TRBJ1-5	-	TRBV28	CASTLGGGNQPQHF	TGTGCCAGCACCCTGGGGGGGGGTAATCAGCCCCAGCATTTT
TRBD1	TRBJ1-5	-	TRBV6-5	CASSTGGNRPQHF	TGTGCCAGTAGTACAGGGGGTAATCGGCCCCAGCATTTT
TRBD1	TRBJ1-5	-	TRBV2	CASSSQGAGQPQHF	TGTGCCAGCAGTTCACAGGGGGCGGGTCAGCCCCAGCATTTT
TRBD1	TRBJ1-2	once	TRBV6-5	CASTRQGGYGYTF	TGTGCCAGCACCCGACAGGGAGGCTATGGCTACACCTTC
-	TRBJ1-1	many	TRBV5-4	CASRPDSASEAFF	TGTGCCAGCAGGCCTGACAGCGCTTCTGAAGCTTTCTTT
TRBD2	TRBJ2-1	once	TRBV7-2	CASSYLAGGPYNEQFF	TGTGCCAGCAGCTACTTAGCGGGAGGCCCTTACAATGAGCAGTTCTTC
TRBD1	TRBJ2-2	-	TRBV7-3	CASSLTGVSVGELFF	TGTGCCAGCAGTTTGACAGGGGTTAGCGTTGGGGAGCTGTTTTTT
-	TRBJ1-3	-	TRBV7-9	CASSLENTGFRGNTIYF	TGTGCCAGCAGCTTAGAAAATACAGGGTTCAGGGGAAACACCATATATTTT
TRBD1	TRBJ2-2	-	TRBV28	CASSLYRGLAGELFF	TGTGCCAGCAGTTTGTACAGGGGGTTGGCCGGGGAGCTGTTTTTT
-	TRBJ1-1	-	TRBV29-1	CSVELGAPNTEAFF	TGCAGCGTTGAACTGGGCGCTCCGAACACTGAAGCTTTCTTT
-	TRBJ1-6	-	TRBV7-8	CASSLGGVRGGTLHF	TGTGCCAGCAGCTTAGGAGGGGTGAGGGGAGGCACCCTCCACTTT
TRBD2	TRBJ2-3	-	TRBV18	CASSPLAGGPADTQYF	TGTGCCAGCTCACCCCTAGCGGGAGGGCCGGCAGATACGCAGTATTTT
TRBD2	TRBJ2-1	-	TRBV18	CASSPRGTSGTHEQFF	TGTGCCAGCTCACCACGTGGGACTAGCGGGACCCATGAGCAGTTCTTC
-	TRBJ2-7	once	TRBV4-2	CASSQETDVLTYEQYF	TGTGCCAGCAGCCAAGAGACAGACGTACTAACCTACGAGCAGTACTTC
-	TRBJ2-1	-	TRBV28	CASSLIGRYNEQFF	TGTGCCAGCAGTTTAATCGGGAGATACAATGAGCAGTTCTTC
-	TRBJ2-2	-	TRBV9	CASSVAKGHWVTGELFF	TGTGCCAGCAGCGTAGCTAAGGGACATTGGGTAACCGGGGAGCTGTTTTTT